The 16 T cell receptor beta chains below come from one sample, sequenced in a study of regulatory T cells in long-lasting Graves disease. CDR3 regions were amplified by Arm-PCR using iRepertoire HTBI primers to build TCR beta libraries. TCRdb reprocessed the multiplex PCR reads via MiXCR and lists one record per CDR3 protein. This table holds over 400,000 distinct CDR3 sequences, around 13% found once. Stated time point: newly diagnosed GD, antithyroid drugs for less than 3 months. The TCR library used RNA extracted from PBMCs. Separately, the same data were catalogued under a study of T cells in Graves' hyperthyroidism and ophthalmopathy.

This material consisted of peripheral blood mononuclear cells (PBMCs), taken at new diagnosis, from a patient treated with antithyroid drugs. The receptors originated from a woman aged 50 to 60 with Graves disease.

The chain combines TRBV5-1 with TRBJ2-2; either TRBD1 or TRBD2 may supply D (5 bases each). V was clipped by 6 bases and J by 1 base, with 13 bases between them. Germline assignment: CDR1 SGHRS and CDR2 YFSETQ. This CDR3 is 15 amino acids long. The CDR3 sequence: CASTSGTLNTGELFF. The CDR3 DNA reads TGCGCCAGCACCTCTGGGACCCTGAACACCGGGGAGCTGTTTTTT.

V usage is TRBV9 and J usage is TRBJ2-7, with D perhaps matching TRBD2 (6 bases). The CDR3 runs 17 residues. Trimming took 4 bases from V and 1 from J, leaving 21 bases between them. CDR1 is SGDLS and CDR2 is YYNGEE in the germline V gene. The CDR3 is CASSPGGTTSPSYEQYF. For the CDR3, the DNA is TGTGCCAGCAGCCCCGGAGGGACGACCAGCCCTTCCTACGAGCAGTACTTC. Full variable domain (rest looked up from reference TRBV9 and TRBJ2-7): DSGVTQTPKHLITATGQRVTLRCSPRSGDLSVYWYQQSLDQGLQFLIQYYNGEERAKGNILERFSAQQFPDLHSELNLSSLELGDSALYFCASSPGGTTSPSYEQYFGPGTRLTVT.

This clonotype has more than one count but fewer than ten. The chain links TRBV2 to TRBJ2-7, with D uncertain. Germline loops: CDR1 SNHLY, CDR2 FYNNEI. Trimming took off 2 bases at V and 4 bases at J, with 6 bases between the two ends. The CDR3 contains 12 residues. The CDR3 DNA reads as TGTGCCAGCAGTGAAACCAATTACGAGCAGTACTTC. The encoded protein is CASSETNYEQYF.

This clonotype has a handful of counts. This chain links TRBV27 with TRBJ2-7; 14 bases are a match to TRBD2. The CDR3 consists of 19 residues. V trimming: 4 bases; J trimming: 4 bases; junction bases outside the gene matches: 15. Germline assignment: CDR1 MNHEY and CDR2 SMNVEV (reference sequence). DNA of the CDR3: TGTGCCAGCAGTTCAGCTGGAGCGGGACTAGCGGGAGTCGTGTACGAGCAGTACTTC. It is translated as CASSSAGAGLAGVVYEQYF.

This clonotype was recorded a few times. The rearrangement uses TRBV7-9 and TRBJ2-1, with 7 bases that match TRBD2. The ends lost 4 bases at V and 9 bases at J; junction bases unmatched: 15. The CDR3 spans 16 residues. From germline, CDR1 is SEHNR and CDR2 FQNEAQ (reference sequence). The CDR3 reads CASSSMYGTTGGEQFF. Written as DNA, the CDR3 is TGTGCCAGCAGCTCAATGTATGGGACTACGGGGGGTGAGCAGTTCTTC.

In this sample, this clonotype turned up many times. V gene TRBV18 combines with J gene TRBJ2-7, with D perhaps TRBD1 (5 bases). The CDR3 has 13 amino acids. Germline-derived CDR1 and CDR2 are KGHSH and LQKENI. The ends were cut back, 6 bases at V and 3 bases at J, with 12 bases in the middle. The CDR3 nucleotides are TGTGCCAGCTCCACGCGACAGAACTACGAGCAGTACTTC. Protein: CASSTRQNYEQYF.

This clonotype appeared many times. The rearrangement uses TRBV12-3 or TRBV12-4 and TRBJ2-1; 11 bases map to TRBD2. The CDR3 runs 15 residues. The junction had 9 bases not matched to a gene; V was cut back by 5 bases and J by 9 bases. CDR3 in DNA: TGTGCCAGCAGTAGGCTTGTAGCGGGAGGGGGTGAGCAGTTCTTC. It is translated as CASSRLVAGGGEQFF.

This clonotype was seen a single time. The rearrangement links TRBV12-3 or TRBV12-4 to TRBJ2-1; D is perhaps TRBD1 (6 bases). The length of the CDR3 is 17 residues. V gave up 0 bases and J gave up 0 bases, with 12 bases separating them. In DNA, the CDR3 is TGTGCCAGCAGTTTAGCGGGGGACACAAGCTCCTACAATGAGCAGTTCTTC. Protein: CASSLAGDTSSYNEQFF.

The rearrangement joins TRBV9 to TRBJ1-3, with unresolved D. Germline-derived CDR1 and CDR2 are SGDLS and YYNGEE. The CDR3 covers 18 residues. The V and J ends lost 0 bases and 4 bases respectively, with 20 bases between them. The CDR3 sequence is CASSVVEGFGVYGNTIYF. The DNA for the CDR3 is TGTGCCAGCAGCGTAGTAGAGGGATTTGGGGTCTACGGAAACACCATATATTTT.

At least ten counts were recorded for this clonotype. This chain uses TRBV20-1 with TRBJ2-1; 7 bases are shared with TRBD2. The germline V gene encodes CDR1 DFQATT and CDR2 SNEGSKA (reference sequence). This CDR3 has 14 amino acids. The V and J ends lost 0 bases and 5 bases, in that order; junction bases with no gene match: 4. The CDR3 is CSARESAGDNEQFF. CDR3 DNA sequence: TGCAGTGCTAGAGAATCTGCGGGAGACAATGAGCAGTTCTTC.

There are a few counts of this clonotype. V usage is TRBV4-1 and J usage is TRBJ2-3; D possibly corresponds to TRBD2 (6 bases). Trimming took off 2 bases at V and 3 bases at J, with 15 bases between the two ends. This CDR3 contains 16 residues. The germline V gene has CDR1 MGHRA and CDR2 YSYEKL. CDR3 loop: CASSQNGLARTDTQYF. CDR3 nucleotide sequence: TGCGCCAGCAGCCAAAACGGGCTAGCGAGAACAGATACGCAGTATTTT.

The V and J genes are TRBV5-1 and TRBJ1-1; a possible D gene is TRBD1 (6 bases). The CDR3 runs to 15 residues. The V gene lost 0 bases and the J gene lost 5 bases, with 14 bases spanning the gap. Germline V gene lookup returns CDR1 SGHRS and CDR2 YFSETQ. In DNA, the CDR3 is TGCGCCAGCAGCTTGGTGGGGACATCTGGGACTGAAGCTTTCTTT. This codes for CASSLVGTSGTEAFF.

This clonotype occurred a few times. Being one base from a much bigger clone, this may be a read error. Since no conserved phenylalanine or tryptophan closes the CDR3, a read error is the likely cause. The chain has TRBV7-2 and TRBJ1-5; 8 nucleotides align to TRBD1. CDR3 length: 16 residues. V dropped 5 bases and J dropped 5; count of bases not matched to a gene: 11. Looked up from germline, CDR1 is SGHTA and CDR2 is FQGNSA. The CDR3 sequence is CASSPYRTGRDQPQHL. CDR3 coding DNA: TGTGCCAGCAGCCCATACCGGACAGGGAGAGATCAGCCCCAGCATTTA.

This clonotype has just a few counts. The V call is TRBV28, the J call TRBJ2-5; possibly TRBD2 for D (6 bases). V was trimmed by 6 bases and J by 4 bases, leaving 15 bases between them. The CDR3 is made up of 14 amino acids. Germline V gene data show CDR1 as MDHEN and CDR2 as SYDVKM. The CDR3 loop is CASRGTQWRETQYF. The DNA of the CDR3 is TGTGCCAGCAGAGGGACTCAGTGGCGAGAGACCCAGTACTTC.

About this clonotype itself: This may be a read error: a much more frequent sequence differs by one nucleotide. The V call is TRBV10-1, the J call TRBJ1-1, with D hard to call. The V gene's germline CDR1 is WNHNN and CDR2 SYGVQD (reference sequence). The CDR3 spans 13 residues. The CDR3 DNA reads as TGCGCCAGCAGTGAGCAACAGAACACTGAAGCTTCCTTT. Its translation: CASSEQQNTEASF.

V usage is TRBV11-2 and J usage is TRBJ2-1, with 12 nucleotides matching TRBD2. The end of the DNA is better explained by TRBJ2-5, so the J call may be wrong. CDR1 and CDR2 from the germline V gene are SGHAT and FQNNGV. CDR3 length: 16 amino acids. The CDR3 spells CASSSRTSGDQETQYF. Here the CDR3 DNA reads TGTGCCAGCAGCTCGCGGACTAGCGGGGACCAAGAGACCCAGTACTTC.